The clone carrying this T cell receptor beta chain was observed a handful of times. Its antigen is still unknown. These data originate in a study of STAT3 mutations in large granular lymphocyte leukemia. Study-wide context: Roughly 44% of treated T-LGLL patients showed hematologic response to immunosuppression.

The CDR3 is 14 residues long. Germline V lookup: CDR1 SGHTS, CDR2 YDEGEE. V lost 0 bases, J lost 1 base, and 7 bases lay in between. Assay: immunoSEQ multiplex PCR; the TCRdb copy retains only in-frame clones and omits some. The table shows about 10,000 clones, with 50% to 60% occurring only once. Study-level findings and limits: Differing intervals and regimens complicate linking therapy response to clone burden. After therapy, about 35% of the 18 patients switched clonotypes, all new clones STAT3 wild type. At least one immunodominant TCR beta clonotype appeared in every T-cell large granular lymphocyte leukemia patient. A small but highly pathogenic clone may have been missed.

The sequence came from a boy under 18 with T-cell large granular lymphocyte leukemia. Some clones in this sample may be carry-over from other donors' samples. The chain is built from TRBV5-8 and TRBJ2-5, with D hard to call. The source material was peripheral blood mononuclear cells. The CDR3 sequence: CASSLVMRQETQYF. The DNA of the CDR3 is TGTGCCAGCAGCTTGGTTATGCGCCAAGAGACCCAGTACTTC.